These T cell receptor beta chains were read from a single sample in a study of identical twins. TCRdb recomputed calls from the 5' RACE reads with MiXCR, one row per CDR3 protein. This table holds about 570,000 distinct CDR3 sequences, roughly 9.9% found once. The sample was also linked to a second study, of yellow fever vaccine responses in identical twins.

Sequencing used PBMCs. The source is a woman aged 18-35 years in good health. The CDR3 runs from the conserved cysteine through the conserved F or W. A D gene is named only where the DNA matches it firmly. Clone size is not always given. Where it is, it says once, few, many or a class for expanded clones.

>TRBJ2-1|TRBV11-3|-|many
TGTGCCAGCAGCTTAGGTGCAGACAATGAGCAGTTCTTC
CASSLGADNEQFF
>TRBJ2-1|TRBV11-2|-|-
TGTGCCAGCAGCGAGGGGGTTGCGGGGTACAATGAGCAGTTCTTC
CASSEGVAGYNEQFF
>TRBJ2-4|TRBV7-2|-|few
TGTGCCAGCAGCCACTCGCAGGGCTGGACCAAAAACATTCAGTACTTC
CASSHSQGWTKNIQYF
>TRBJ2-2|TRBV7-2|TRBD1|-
TGTGCCAGCAGACGGGACAGGGTCCCCGGGGAGCTGTTTTTT
CASRRDRVPGELFF
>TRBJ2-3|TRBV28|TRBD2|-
TGTGCCAGCAGCCCGGGACTAGCGGAGGCCGGGAGCACAGATACGCAGTATTTT
CASSPGLAEAGSTDTQYF
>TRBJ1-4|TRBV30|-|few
TGTGCCTGGAGTCTCAGTGAAAAACTGTTTTTT
CAWSLSEKLFF
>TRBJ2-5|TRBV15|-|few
TGTGCCACCAGCGGCGGGACAAACCACGGAAAGACCCAGTACTTC
CATSGGTNHGKTQYF
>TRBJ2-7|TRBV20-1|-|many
TGCAGTGCTGAATTCGAGGACGGACCCTACGAGCAGTACTTC
CSAEFEDGPYEQYF
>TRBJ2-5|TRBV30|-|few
TGTGCCTGGAGGGCAGACATTCCCGGGGAGACCCAGTACTTC
CAWRADIPGETQYF
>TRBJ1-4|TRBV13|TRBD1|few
TGTGCCAGCAGCCCCGGGGACAGGGAAGATGAAAAACTGTTTTTT
CASSPGDREDEKLFF
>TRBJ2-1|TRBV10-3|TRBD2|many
TGTGCCATCAGTGAGTATGAGGCGGGGGACCTTCGATTGGGACATGAGCAGTTCTTC
CAISEYEAGDLRLGHEQFF
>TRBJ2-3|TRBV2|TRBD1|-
TGTGCCAGCAGAGGGGACAGGGGTACAGATACGCAGTATTTT
CASRGDRGTDTQYF
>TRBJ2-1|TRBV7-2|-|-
TGTGCCAGCAGCTTAGTTTTAGGAACTGCTTTGTATGAGCAGTTCTTC
CASSLVLGTALYEQFF
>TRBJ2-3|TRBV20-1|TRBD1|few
TGCAGTGCGCCGGACAGGGCGGCTACGCAGTATTTT
CSAPDRAATQYF
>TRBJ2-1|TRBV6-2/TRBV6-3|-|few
TGTGCCAGTGGATGGAGCTCCTACATTGAGCAGTTCTTC
CASGWSSYIEQFF
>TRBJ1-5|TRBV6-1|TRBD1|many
TGTGCCAGCGCGGCGGGACAGAACAATCAGCCCCAGCATTTT
CASAAGQNNQPQHF
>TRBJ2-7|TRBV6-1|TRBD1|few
TGTGCCAGCACCAAACAGGGGGGCTCCTACGAGCAGTACTTC
CASTKQGGSYEQYF
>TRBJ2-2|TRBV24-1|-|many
TGTGCCACCTTTCCCGTGGGCTTTCTACACACCGGGGAGCTGTTTTTT
CATFPVGFLHTGELFF
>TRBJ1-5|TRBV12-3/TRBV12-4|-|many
TGTGCCAGCACCCGGGGCCCGGACCAGCCCCAGCATTTT
CASTRGPDQPQHF
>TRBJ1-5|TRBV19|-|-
TGTGCCAGTAGTATGTCTTGGGGTACCCAGCATTTT
CASSMSWGTQHF
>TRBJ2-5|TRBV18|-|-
TGTGCCAGCTCACCACCGGGGGGCGCGGAGGAGACCCAGTACTTC
CASSPPGGAEETQYF
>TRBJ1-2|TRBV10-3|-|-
TGTGCCATCAGTGACAGAAACTATGGCTACACCTTC
CAISDRNYGYTF
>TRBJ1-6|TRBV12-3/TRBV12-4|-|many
TGTGCCAGCAGTTCCTGGGGCAGTAATTCACCCCTCCACTTT
CASSSWGSNSPLHF
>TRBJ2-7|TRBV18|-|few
TGTGCCAGCTCACCTACCGACAGAGGGAGCGAGCAGTACTTC
CASSPTDRGSEQYF
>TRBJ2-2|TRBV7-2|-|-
TGTGCCAGCAGCTTAACGACCGTACTCCCCACCGGGGAGCTGTTTTTT
CASSLTTVLPTGELFF
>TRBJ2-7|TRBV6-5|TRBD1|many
TGTGCCAGCAGTTACCGGGACAGGGGCACCTACGAGCAGTACTTC
CASSYRDRGTYEQYF
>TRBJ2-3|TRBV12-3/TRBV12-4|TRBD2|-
TGTGCCAGCTGTTTATTGGCTAGCGGGGGGGAAAGCACAGATACGCAGTATTTT
CASCLLASGGESTDTQYF
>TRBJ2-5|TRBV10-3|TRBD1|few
TGTGCCATCACCCCCGACAGGGACACAGAGACCCAGTACTTC
CAITPDRDTETQYF
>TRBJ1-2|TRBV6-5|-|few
TGTGCCAGCAGTTCACCAGACGGCCTAAACTATGGCTACACCTTC
CASSSPDGLNYGYTF
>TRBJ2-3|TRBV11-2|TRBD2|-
TGTGCCAGCAGCTTAGAGAGACTAGCGGGAAGCACAGATACGCAGTATTTT
CASSLERLAGSTDTQYF
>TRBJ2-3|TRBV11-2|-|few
TGTGCCAGCAGCCCCCGACGGGGGGCGGGGCTAGCGGCACCCAGGGCGCAGTATTTT
CASSPRRGAGLAAPRAQYF
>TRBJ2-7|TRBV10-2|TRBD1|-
TGCGCCAGCAGCGACCGTGGACAGGGAACCTACGAGCAGTACTTC
CASSDRGQGTYEQYF
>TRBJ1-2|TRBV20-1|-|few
TGCAGTGCTAGAGGGGATATTACCGCTCCCACCTTC
CSARGDITAPTF
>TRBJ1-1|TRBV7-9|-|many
TGTGCCAGCAGCCTATTAGTGTACACTGAAGCTTTCTTT
CASSLLVYTEAFF
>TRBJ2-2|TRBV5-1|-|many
TGCGCCAGCAGCTTGCTCGCCGGCCAAACCGGGGAGCTGTTTTTT
CASSLLAGQTGELFF
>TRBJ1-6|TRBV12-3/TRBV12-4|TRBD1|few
TGTGCCAGCAGTCTTGGACAGGTTTCACCCCTCCACTTT
CASSLGQVSPLHF
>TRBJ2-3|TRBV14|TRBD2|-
TGTGCCAGCAGCAAGATTAGCGGGTATATGCCAGATACGCAGTATTTT
CASSKISGYMPDTQYF
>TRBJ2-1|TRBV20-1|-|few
TGCAGTGCTAGAGATGTCCAGGGGACCCACAATGAGCAGTTCTTC
CSARDVQGTHNEQFF
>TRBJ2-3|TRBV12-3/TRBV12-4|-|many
TGTGCCAGCAGCAACAGGGTTTTGCAGTATTTT
CASSNRVLQYF
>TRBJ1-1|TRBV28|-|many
TGTGCCAGCTTCGGACCTGGAGGGAACACTGAAGCTTTCTTT
CASFGPGGNTEAFF
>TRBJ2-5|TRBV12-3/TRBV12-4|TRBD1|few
TGTGCCAGCAGCGTCCGGGACAGGGGGTTTTTTTTGGAGACCCAGTACTTC
CASSVRDRGFFLETQYF
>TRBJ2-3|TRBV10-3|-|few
TGTGCCACGTTAGGTTATAGAGCGACTACAGATACGCAGTATTTT
CATLGYRATTDTQYF
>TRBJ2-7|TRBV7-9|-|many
TGTGCCAGCAGTTGGATCTTCAGTGCGTCCGAGCAGTACTTC
CASSWIFSASEQYF
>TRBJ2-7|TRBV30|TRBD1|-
TGTGCCTGGAACCCGGGACAGGTAATCTACGAGCAGTACTTC
CAWNPGQVIYEQYF
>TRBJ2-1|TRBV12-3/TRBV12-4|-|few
TGTGCCAGCGCGGTTGGGGATGAGCAGTTCTTC
CASAVGDEQFF
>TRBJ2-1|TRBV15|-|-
TGTGCCACCAGATCGAGGGACTACAATGAGCAGTTCTTC
CATRSRDYNEQFF
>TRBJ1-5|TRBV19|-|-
TGTGCCAGTAGTATCGTGGCGGCCCAGCCCCAGCATTTT
CASSIVAAQPQHF
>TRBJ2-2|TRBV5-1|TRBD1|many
TGCGCCAGCAGCTTTTCGACAACAGGGGTGATCGGGGAGCTGTTTTTT
CASSFSTTGVIGELFF
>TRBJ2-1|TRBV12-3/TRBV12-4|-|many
TGTGCCAGCACCAGGGACGCCTCCTACAATGAGCAGTTCTTC
CASTRDASYNEQFF
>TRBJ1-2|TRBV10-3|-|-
TGTGCCATCAGTCGTGGCCAAAACTATGGCTACACCTTC
CAISRGQNYGYTF
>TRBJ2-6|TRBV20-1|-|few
TGCAGTGTCCCGCGACCTGGGGCCAACGTCCTGACTTTC
CSVPRPGANVLTF
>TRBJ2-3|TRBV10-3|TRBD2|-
TGTGCCAACCGGGGGGGACTTCTTAGCACAGATACGCAGTATTTT
CANRGGLLSTDTQYF
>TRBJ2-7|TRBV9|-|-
TGTGCCAGCAGCGTAGAAGGAAGGGGGACTCGGAACGAGCAGTACTTC
CASSVEGRGTRNEQYF